These 29 T cell receptor beta chains came from one sample sequenced in a study of blood T cell repertoires in COVID-19. TCRdb keeps only in-frame clones here, not all; method: immunoSEQ multiplex PCR. The sample has roughly 100,000 clones, roughly 90% seen once; the top ten hold approximately 5.6%. Sequencing was carried out using peripheral blood. The source is a woman aged 50 to 60 with COVID-19, enrolled during active disease.

As for this clone: Other DNA sequences from this sample encode an identical CDR3 as well. The chain has TRBV20-1 and TRBJ2-7, with TRBD2 matching over 7 bases. The V and J ends lost 3 bases and 2 bases, in that order; junction bases with no gene match: 4. The CDR3 extends over 13 amino acids. Germline V gives CDR1 DFQATT, CDR2 SNEGSKA (reference sequence). Written as DNA, the CDR3 is TGCAGTGCTAGTTGGGGGGGAACCTACGAGCAGTACTTC. Translated: CSASWGGTYEQYF.

CDR3 nucleotides: TGTGCCAGTAACGACCCCGGGGACACTGAAGCTTTCTTT. Translated, it gives CASNDPGDTEAFF. V and J are TRBV19 and TRBJ1-1; D is uncertain. The germline V gene has CDR1 LNHDA and CDR2 SQIVND (reference sequence). The CDR3 has 13 residues. V dropped 7 bases and J dropped 3 bases, with 12 bases sitting between them.

This sequence joins TRBV18 and TRBJ1-4; 8 nucleotides agree with TRBD1. The germline CDR1 and CDR2 sequences are KGHSH and LQKENI. V trimming: 5 bases; J trimming: 4 bases; junction bases outside the gene matches: 9. The CDR3 is made up of 16 amino acids. The CDR3 sequence: CASSTWTGMDNEKLFF. The CDR3 nucleotides are TGTGCCAGCTCAACTTGGACAGGGATGGATAATGAAAAACTGTTTTTT.

CDR3 amino acids: CASSSSRVPATNEKLFF. DNA for the CDR3: TGTGCCAGCAGCTCCTCCAGGGTCCCCGCAACTAATGAAAAACTGTTTTTT. This rearrangement joins TRBV7-8 to TRBJ1-4; weak D call: TRBD1 (5 bases). With 4 bases removed from V and 0 bases from J, the gap between germline ends came to 15 bases. Germline assignment: CDR1 SGHVS and CDR2 FQNEAQ. CDR3 length equals 17 residues.

This clone was found once. This sequence joins TRBV9 and TRBJ2-5; TRBD1 matches at 7 bases. Germline trimming cut 1 base from V and 4 bases from J; bases unmatched to any gene: 7. CDR1 and CDR2 from the germline V gene are SGDLS and YYNGEE. The CDR3 is made up of 15 amino acids. DNA of the CDR3: TGTGCCAGCAGCGTATATTCTGACAGGGCAGAGACCCAGTACTTC. Amino acid sequence: CASSVYSDRAETQYF.

V gene TRBV2 combines with J gene TRBJ2-3; D unclear. Germline V gene sequence: CDR1 SNHLY, CDR2 FYNNEI. The CDR3 runs 15 residues. V shed 6 bases and J shed 4 bases, with 17 bases lying between them. CDR3 residues: CASSDSLNRPDTQYF. Here the CDR3 DNA reads TGTGCCAGCAGCGATAGCCTAAATCGACCAGATACGCAGTATTTT.

V and J are TRBV12-3 or TRBV12-4 and TRBJ2-5; D gene unclear. This CDR3 contains 13 residues. Trimming removed 5 bases at V and 5 bases at J, with 12 bases between. CDR3 sequence: CASSPSLRETQYF. In DNA form, the CDR3 reads TGTGCCAGCAGTCCCTCGCTACGGGAGACCCAGTACTTC.

The rearrangement uses TRBV4-2 and TRBJ1-6; tentative D call: TRBD1 (6 bases). The CDR3 contains 14 residues. Germline values: CDR1 LGHNA, CDR2 YNFKEQ. V was pared by 1 base and J by 9 bases, with 10 bases between. Here the CDR3 reads CASSQVLGGSPLHF. The CDR3 DNA follows: TGTGCCAGCAGCCAAGTGTTAGGGGGTTCACCCCTCCACTTT.

This chain connects TRBV12-3 or TRBV12-4 to TRBJ2-7, with D unresolved. Trimming took 3 bases from V and 2 from J, leaving 8 bases between them. The CDR3 loop spans 13 amino acids. CDR3 sequence: CASSFGGTYEQYF. The CDR3, as DNA: TGTGCCAGCAGTTTTGGCGGAACCTACGAGCAGTACTTC.

The chain has TRBV7-3 and TRBJ1-6, with a tentative D call TRBD1 (5 bases). With 1 base removed from V and 7 bases from J, the gap between germline ends came to 11 bases. This CDR3 comprises 15 residues. Germline lookup yields CDR1 SGHTA and CDR2 FQGTGA. CDR3 protein: CASSLKGYDNSPLHF. DNA for the CDR3: TGTGCCAGCAGCTTAAAGGGGTACGACAATTCACCCCTCCACTTT.

This chain uses TRBV7-9 with TRBJ1-1; no clear D. The CDR3 totals 15 residues. Trimming stripped 2 bases from V and 1 base from J, with 11 bases between. Germline lookup yields CDR1 SEHNR and CDR2 FQNEAQ (reference sequence). This CDR3 is CASSLFDIPNTEAFF. The CDR3 DNA reads TGTGCCAGCAGCTTATTTGACATCCCGAACACTGAAGCTTTCTTT.

The chain links TRBV29-1 to TRBJ2-7, with 7 bases fitting TRBD1. Germline values: CDR1 SQVTM, CDR2 ANQGSEA. The CDR3 sequence is 11 residues long. V shed 6 bases, J shed 12 bases, and the junction held 11 bases outside the gene matches. In DNA, the CDR3 is TGCAGCGTCTTAGACAGGGTAGGATGGTACTTC. Amino acids: CSVLDRVGWYF.

The chain uses TRBV2 and TRBJ1-1; D is uncertain. CDR3 length equals 12 residues. The ends were cut back, 5 bases at V and 1 base at J, with 5 bases in the middle. Germline V CDR1 and CDR2: SNHLY, FYNNEI. CDR3 bases: TGTGCCAGCAGTTTCGGGAACACTGAAGCTTTCTTT. Its protein is CASSFGNTEAFF.

V and J are TRBV7-9 and TRBJ2-7, with D perhaps matching TRBD2 (7 bases). This CDR3 contains 13 residues. The V and J ends lost 11 bases and 2 bases respectively, with 16 bases between them. CDR1 SEHNR and CDR2 FQNEAQ come from the germline V gene (reference sequence). CDR3 amino acids: CAEEGGGAYEQYF. The CDR3 DNA is TGTGCCGAGGAGGGAGGGGGGGCCTACGAGCAGTACTTC.

The J gene is TRBJ2-7, the V gene TRBV11-3; 9 positions agree with TRBD2. Germline CDR1 is SGHNT and CDR2 is YENEEA. V shed 5 bases, J shed 2 bases, and the junction held 7 bases outside the gene matches. The CDR3 consists of 15 residues. The CDR3 loop reads CASSVTSGSTYEQYF. The CDR3, as DNA: TGTGCCAGCAGCGTGACTAGCGGATCAACCTACGAGCAGTACTTC.

The rearrangement uses TRBV5-4 and TRBJ2-6; 8 nucleotides agree with TRBD1. The junction had 3 bases not matched to a gene; V was cut back by 5 bases and J by 2 bases. Germline V lookup: CDR1 SGHNT, CDR2 YYREEE (reference sequence). This CDR3 contains 15 residues. CDR3 region: CASRTTGAGANVLTF. The DNA for the CDR3 is TGTGCCAGCAGGACGACAGGGGCTGGGGCCAACGTCCTGACTTTC. The full variable domain, with the rest looked up from reference TRBV5-4 and TRBJ2-6, is ETGVTQSPTHLIKTRGQQVTLRCSSQSGHNTVSWYQQALGQGPQFIFQYYREEENGRGNFPPRFSGLQFPNYSSELNVNALELDDSALYLCASRTTGAGANVLTFGAGSRLTVL.

The rearrangement joins TRBV20-1 to TRBJ2-7, with D hard to call. Germline lookup yields CDR1 DFQATT and CDR2 SNEGSKA (reference sequence). Trimming removed 3 bases at V and 2 bases at J, with 5 bases between. The CDR3 has 11 amino acids. CDR3 nucleotide sequence: TGCAGTGCTAGTGGCGCCTACGAGCAGTACTTC. This translates into CSASGAYEQYF.

This chain joins TRBV2 and TRBJ2-1, with D possibly matching TRBD2 (6 bases). The CDR3 covers 17 residues. Trimming removed 3 bases from V and 1 base from J, with 16 bases in between. The germline V gene encodes CDR1 SNHLY and CDR2 FYNNEI. CDR3 sequence: CASSDPTSPDSYNEQFF. CDR3 coding DNA: TGTGCCAGCAGTGACCCGACTAGTCCGGATTCCTACAATGAGCAGTTCTTC.

This clone occurred a few times. The chain employs TRBV7-6 and TRBJ2-7, with D perhaps matching TRBD2 (7 bases). CDR1 is SGHVS and CDR2 is FNYEAQ in the germline V gene. CDR3 length equals 18 residues. Trimming shortened V by 5 bases and J by 0 bases, and 23 bases separated the two germline ends. CDR3 residues: CASSPPRWGGRVSYEQYF. The DNA for the CDR3 is TGTGCCAGCAGCCCCCCTCGGTGGGGGGGGCGAGTCTCCTACGAGCAGTACTTC.

V usage is TRBV29-1 and J usage is TRBJ2-1; 8 bases fit TRBD2. Germline-derived CDR1 and CDR2 are SQVTM and ANQGSEA. V was pared by 3 bases and J by 0 bases, with 1 base of the junction left unmatched. The CDR3 is 14 residues long. The CDR3 region is CSVDTSGSYNEQFF. In nucleotides, the CDR3 is TGCAGCGTTGATACTAGCGGCTCCTACAATGAGCAGTTCTTC.

This rearrangement joins TRBV30 to TRBJ2-1; 9 bases align to TRBD1. V dropped 0 bases and J dropped 5; count of bases not matched to a gene: 5. This CDR3 region has 15 residues. Looked up from germline, CDR1 is GTSNPN and CDR2 is SVGIG (reference sequence). CDR3 in DNA: TGTGCCTGGAGTGTTCCCGGGACAGGGAACAATGAGCAGTTCTTC. Its protein product is CAWSVPGTGNNEQFF.

This rearrangement joins TRBV4-1 to TRBJ2-2, with 9 positions matching TRBD1. The CDR3 runs 16 residues. CDR1 and CDR2 from the germline V gene are MGHRA and YSYEKL. J gave up 7 bases and V 1 base, and 7 bases lay outside the gene matches. This CDR3 reads CASSQAENRGLGELFF. CDR3 bases: TGCGCCAGCAGCCAAGCGGAGAACAGGGGGCTCGGGGAGCTGTTTTTT.

This chain joins TRBV6-5 and TRBJ2-1; perhaps TRBD2 as D (6 bases). CDR1 is MNHEY and CDR2 is SVGAGI in the germline V gene. This CDR3 spans 15 amino acids. V lost 6 bases and J lost 7, with 19 bases in between. The chain's CDR3 is CASRDMQGGRNEQFF. The CDR3 DNA sequence: TGTGCCAGCAGAGACATGCAGGGAGGAAGAAATGAGCAGTTCTTC.

The V gene is TRBV7-8, the J gene TRBJ1-6; tentatively, D is TRBD1 (5 bases). This CDR3 is 18 amino acids long. Per germline, CDR1 SGHVS and CDR2 FQNEAQ. V was shortened by 1 base and J by 2 bases, with 15 bases between the two germline ends. CDR3 nucleotides: TGTGCCAGCAGCTTAGATCCGACAGATTTTGCCTATAATTCACCCCTCCACTTT. This sequence encodes CASSLDPTDFAYNSPLHF.

The V gene is TRBV27, the J gene TRBJ1-4, with 7 bases matching TRBD1. V gave up 3 bases and J gave up 7 bases; unmatched junction bases: 8. This CDR3 comprises 15 residues. Germline V gene data show CDR1 as MNHEY and CDR2 as SMNVEV (reference sequence). CDR3 protein: CASSFFPGGSEKLFF. CDR3 bases: TGTGCCAGCAGTTTCTTTCCAGGGGGTTCTGAAAAACTGTTTTTT.

This rearrangement joins TRBV6-5 to TRBJ2-1; possibly TRBD2 for D (5 bases). The CDR3 is 14 amino acids. Per germline, CDR1 MNHEY and CDR2 SVGAGI. V shed 0 bases and J shed 7 bases, with 10 bases lying between them. The CDR3 reads CASSYSRRENEQFF. DNA for the CDR3: TGTGCCAGCAGTTACTCGCGCCGGGAAAATGAGCAGTTCTTC.

The chain is built from TRBV27 and TRBJ1-1; no clear D. V was cut by 1 base and J by 0 bases, with 6 bases left in between. The length of the CDR3 is 14 residues. CDR1 MNHEY and CDR2 SMNVEV come from the germline V gene (reference sequence). DNA of the CDR3: TGTGCCAGCAGTTTATGGGCTATGAACACTGAAGCTTTCTTT. Translated: CASSLWAMNTEAFF.

J is TRBJ2-7 and V is TRBV6-2 or TRBV6-3; D gene unclear. The CDR3 length is 13 residues. Germline loops: CDR1 MNHEY, CDR2 SVGEGT. V gave up 1 base and J gave up 7 bases, with 11 bases separating them. CDR3 region: CASSYLAPGEQYF. CDR3 DNA: TGTGCCAGCAGTTACTTGGCCCCTGGTGAGCAGTACTTC.

The CDR3 protein is CASSPGTGTEEQYF. The CDR3 coding sequence is TGTGCCAGCAGCCCAGGGACAGGGACGGAGGAGCAGTACTTC. The chain is built from TRBV7-6 and TRBJ2-7; TRBD1 agrees at 9 bases. CDR3 size: 14 residues. Trimming took 5 bases from V and 7 from J; bases not matched to a gene: 9. Germline CDR1 reads SGHVS; CDR2 reads FNYEAQ.